The source of this T cell receptor (beta chain) is a study of shared clonotypes between healthy human individuals. Notes on the study in general: It was anticipated that sequencing depth would influence how many clonotypes donors shared.

Some clones are missing from TCRdb's copy, which holds only in-frame ones; the method was immunoSEQ multiplex PCR. The profile covers 1 million to 1.2 million clones, with approximately 77% appearing a single time and roughly 0.82% taken by the ten largest. Germline V gives CDR1 SGHTA, CDR2 FQGTGA. This CDR3 is built from 15 residues. The trim removed 5 bases at V and 4 bases at J, leaving 7 bases unmatched. On this clone itself: The antigen is undetermined.

The chain joins TRBV7-3 to TRBJ2-2, with 7 bases identical to TRBD1. The specimen was memory CD4+ T cells from PBMCs. Specified subset: CD45RA-negative fraction. The sequence came from a man aged 18 to 30 in good health. Some clones in this sample may be carry-over from other donors' samples. Written as DNA, the CDR3 is TGTGCCAGCAGCCTAAGGGGGCGCGGCACCGGGGAGCTGTTTTTT. Protein: CASSLRGRGTGELFF.